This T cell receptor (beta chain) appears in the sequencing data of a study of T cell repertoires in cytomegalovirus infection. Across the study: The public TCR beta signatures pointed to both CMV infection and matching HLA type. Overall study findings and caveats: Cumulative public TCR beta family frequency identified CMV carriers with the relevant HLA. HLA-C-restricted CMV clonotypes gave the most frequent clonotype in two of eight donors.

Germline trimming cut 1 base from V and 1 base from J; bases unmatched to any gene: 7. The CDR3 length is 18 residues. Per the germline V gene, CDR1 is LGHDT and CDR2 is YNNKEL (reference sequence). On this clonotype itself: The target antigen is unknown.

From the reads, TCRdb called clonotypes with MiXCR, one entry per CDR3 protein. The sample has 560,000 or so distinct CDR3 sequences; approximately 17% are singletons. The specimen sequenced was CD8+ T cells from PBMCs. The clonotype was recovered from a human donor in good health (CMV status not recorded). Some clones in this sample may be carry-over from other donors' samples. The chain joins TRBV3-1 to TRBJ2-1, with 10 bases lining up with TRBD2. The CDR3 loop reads CASSQGSLAGPSYNEQFF. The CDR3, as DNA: TGTGCCAGCAGCCAAGGGTCACTAGCGGGACCTTCCTACAATGAGCAGTTCTTC.